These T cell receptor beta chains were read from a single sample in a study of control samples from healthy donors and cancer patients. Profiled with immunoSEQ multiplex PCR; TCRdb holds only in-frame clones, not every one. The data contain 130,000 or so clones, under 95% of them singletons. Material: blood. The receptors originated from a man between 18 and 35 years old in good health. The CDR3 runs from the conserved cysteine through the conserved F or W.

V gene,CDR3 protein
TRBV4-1,CASSHPPLPGLITMNTEAFF
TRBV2,CASSRQGGANYGYTF
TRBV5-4,CASSLGTSGGSYNSPLHF
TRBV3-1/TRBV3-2,CASSVAGTVNSPLHF
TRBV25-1,CASSPGQLLDYGYTF
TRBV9,CASSVGKGDNYGYTF
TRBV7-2,CASSSGGAGETQYF
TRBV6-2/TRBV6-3,CASSYERAIWGGYTF
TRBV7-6,CASSPQGATWEKLFF
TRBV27,CATGARGGTSYGQYF
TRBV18,CASSPILEGPETQYF
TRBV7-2,CASSSYQTGGDGYTF
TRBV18,CASSPQGNGYTF
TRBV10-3,CAISDSQYYEQYF
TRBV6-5,CASSGGGDEKLFF
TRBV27,CASSFFYPATNEKLFF
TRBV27,CASSLGQFNEQYF
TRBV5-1,CASSLQDRGREQYF
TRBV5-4,CASSHRDREGEQYF
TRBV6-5,CASSPNLNTEAFF
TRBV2,CASSEQGPRETQYF
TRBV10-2,CASSHDSFMNTEAFF
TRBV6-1,CASSEGQGLGTDTQYF
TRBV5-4,CASSLEVMNTEAFF
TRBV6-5,CASSRRGDEQFF
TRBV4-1,CASRAPSGGAPGELFF
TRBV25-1,CASRRSTDSPLHF
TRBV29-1,CSVDGRAGELFF
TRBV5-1,CASSLALDRGETQYF
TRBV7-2,CASNPQGIYEQFF
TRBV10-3,CAIRPDGADYEQYF
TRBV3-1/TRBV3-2,CASSLGDGGALDTQYF
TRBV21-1,CASSETPDRGGGNTIYF
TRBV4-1,CASSQEQGFGYGYTF
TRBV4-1,CASSQLRGGTDTQYF
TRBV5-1,CASSLETGYEKLFF
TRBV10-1,CASSVLRTGVYEQYF
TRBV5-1,CASSPGYYEQYF
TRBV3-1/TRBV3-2,CASSQDWGEQYF
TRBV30,CAWSDSSNQPQHF
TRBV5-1,CASSLVVGPNEQYF